This is a list of T cell receptor beta chains from one sample in a study of neoadjuvant nivolumab and ipilimumab in lung cancer. TCRdb's table, derived via immunoSEQ multiplex PCR, lists solely in-frame clones and lacks some. The table lists tens of thousands of clones, about nine tenths of them singletons. Specimen: peripheral blood, collected after neoadjuvant nivolumab, alone or with ipilimumab, at or shortly before surgery. All receptors derive from an adult with non-small cell lung cancer. Both conserved end residues are part of each CDR3. D genes are given only for firm matches. Some rows have no size entry. The others give once, few or many, or a class for an expanded clone.

cdr3_nt cdr3_aa d_call j_call v_call clone_size
TGTGCCAGCCGACTGACGGCAGGCCTCGGCGAGCAGTACTTC CASRLTAGLGEQYF - TRBJ2-7 TRBV2 -
TGTGCCAGCAGTACTGAGACAGGGACGGAGCCCCAGCATTTT CASSTETGTEPQHF TRBD1 TRBJ1-5 TRBV6-5 once
TGTGCCAGCACTAACAGGGGTAGCGGGGAGCTGTTTTTT CASTNRGSGELFF TRBD1 TRBJ2-2 TRBV27 -
TGTGCCACCAGCAGAGATCTGGGGCGGAACACTGAAGCTTTCTTT CATSRDLGRNTEAFF - TRBJ1-1 TRBV15 -
TGTGCCAGCAGCTTGCTTACAGGAACTAATGAAAAACTGTTTTTT CASSLLTGTNEKLFF - TRBJ1-4 TRBV13 -
TGCGCCAGCAGTGCCCCCGAATTAGAGGGGACAGATACGCAGTATTTT CASSAPELEGTDTQYF - TRBJ2-3 TRBV10-2 -
TGTGCCAGCAGCTTAGAAGCCCCCTACGAGCAGTACTTC CASSLEAPYEQYF - TRBJ2-7 TRBV7-6 -
TGCAGCGTTTGGGACAGGGAAGGTCATGGCTACACCTTC CSVWDREGHGYTF TRBD1 TRBJ1-2 TRBV29-1 once
TGTGCCAGCAGCTATCTCGGGGTCTCGACAGGGCACTACGAGCAGTACTTC CASSYLGVSTGHYEQYF TRBD1 TRBJ2-7 TRBV7-9 -
TGTGCCAGCGCGACCCGGTCAGGAGAGACCCAGTACTTC CASATRSGETQYF - TRBJ2-5 TRBV27 -
TGTGCCAGCAGCCCCGACATTTTTCAAGAGACCCAGTACTTC CASSPDIFQETQYF - TRBJ2-5 TRBV5-5 -
TGTGCCAGCAGCTTTTCGGGGCTCTCCTACAATGAGCAGTTCTTC CASSFSGLSYNEQFF - TRBJ2-1 TRBV7-9 -
TGCGCCAGCAGCTTGGACGCCTACGAGCAGTACTTC CASSLDAYEQYF - TRBJ2-7 TRBV5-1 -
TGTGCCAGCAGCGTAGTACGGGGGAACACCGGGGAGCTGTTTTTT CASSVVRGNTGELFF - TRBJ2-2 TRBV9 -
TGCAGCGTTCACAGGGGCCGGGAAGCTTTCTTT CSVHRGREAFF TRBD1 TRBJ1-1 TRBV29-1 -
TGCGCCAGCAGCTTGGCACAGGGAGTTAGCTATGGCTACACCTTC CASSLAQGVSYGYTF - TRBJ1-2 TRBV5-1 -
TGTGCCAGCAGCCAGACAGGCGACTATGGCTACACCTTC CASSQTGDYGYTF - TRBJ1-2 TRBV6-4 -
TGTGCCAGCTCACCTACCGGGACACTCAACACTGAAGCTTTCTTT CASSPTGTLNTEAFF - TRBJ1-1 TRBV18 once
TGTGCCAGCAGCTTAGACGGGATGACTGAAGCTTTCTTT CASSLDGMTEAFF - TRBJ1-1 TRBV7-2 -
TGTGCCAGCAGCGTTGTGGAAGGCCCTTACGAGCAGTACTTC CASSVVEGPYEQYF - TRBJ2-7 TRBV7-2 once
TGTGCCAGCAGCGCCCTAGTCCCCCAAAGCTACGAGCAGTACTTC CASSALVPQSYEQYF - TRBJ2-7 TRBV9 -
TGTGCCAGCAGCTGGGGAGACCTCCCCGAGGCTTTCTTT CASSWGDLPEAFF - TRBJ1-1 TRBV7-9 once
TGTGCCACTCAGGCGGTCGATGAGCAGTTCTTC CATQAVDEQFF - TRBJ2-1 TRBV10-3 -